This is a list of T cell receptor beta chains from one sample in a study of cytomegalovirus exposure and HLA in healthy donors. The table came from immunoSEQ multiplex PCR; TCRdb's copy has only in-frame clones and leaves some out. In the table there are over 100,000 clones, approximately 79% of which are singletons. The sequencing sample was made of PBMCs. These receptors all stem from a man aged 45-65 years in good health and CMV-seropositive. The CDR3 runs from the conserved cysteine through the conserved F or W. Each record gives: D gene, clone size, J gene, V gene, CDR3 DNA, CDR3 protein. A D gene is named only where the DNA matches it firmly. Where a row states a size, it is once, few, many or the class of an expanded clone; other rows omit it.

TRBD1 . TRBJ1-1 TRBV6-5 TGTGCCAGCAGTAGGAACTTGGGACAGGAAGCTTTCTTT CASSRNLGQEAFF
TRBD2 . TRBJ2-1 TRBV9 TGTGCCAGCAGCATTTCCGGGACTAGCGGGAGTAATGAGCAGTTCTTC CASSISGTSGSNEQFF
. . TRBJ1-1 TRBV19 TGTGCCAGTATGGGAGGGGCGGCTTTCTTT CASMGGAAFF
TRBD1 . TRBJ2-7 TRBV5-1 TGCGCCAGCAGCCCCGGGACAGGGACCTACGAGCAGTACTTC CASSPGTGTYEQYF
. . TRBJ2-7 TRBV7-6 TGTGCCAGCAGCTTAGAGATTGCAGGGATTGTCGAGCAGTACTTC CASSLEIAGIVEQYF
. . TRBJ2-2 TRBV9 TGTGCCAGCAGCGTAGACGGCACCGGGGAGCTGTTTTTT CASSVDGTGELFF
TRBD1 . TRBJ1-2 TRBV5-1 TGCGCCAGCAGCTTCACTGGGACAGGAAATGGCTACACCTTC CASSFTGTGNGYTF
. few TRBJ1-4 TRBV12-5 TGTGCTAGTGGCCTCGATGAAACACGGGGGATGTTTTTT CASGLDETRGMFF
. . TRBJ2-2 TRBV5-1 TGCGCCAGCAGCTTGGGGGCAGGGTATCCGGCCGGGGAGCTGTTTTTT CASSLGAGYPAGELFF
TRBD2 . TRBJ2-7 TRBV4-3 TGCGCCAGCAGAGTTCTAGCGGGGGGCCCGGGAGAGCAGTACTTC CASRVLAGGPGEQYF
. . TRBJ2-1 TRBV10-2 TGCGCCAGCAGGGTAGGGGGTAGTCGTGAGCAGTTCTTC CASRVGGSREQFF
TRBD1 . TRBJ1-6 TRBV6-5 TGTGCCAGCAGTTCGACAGGGCGGGTATTTTCGCCCCTCCACTTT CASSSTGRVFSPLHF
. . TRBJ1-1 TRBV5-1 TGCGCCAGCAGCTTGAACCTGGCGGCTGAAGCTTTCTTT CASSLNLAAEAFF
. . TRBJ2-1 TRBV29-1 TGCAGCGTTGCAGCCGGGAGCGGTTACAATGAGCAGTTCTTC CSVAAGSGYNEQFF
. once TRBJ1-2 TRBV27 TGTGCCAGCAGGGACAGAGTTGATGGCTACACCTTC CASRDRVDGYTF
. . TRBJ1-4 TRBV6-6 TGTGCCAGCAGTTACTCGTTGCGGGCAGCTAATGAAAAACTGTTTTTT CASSYSLRAANEKLFF
TRBD2 . TRBJ2-4 TRBV6-6 TGTGCCAGCAGTTACACTAGCGGGAGGGCCAATGGCATTCAGTACTTC CASSYTSGRANGIQYF
. . TRBJ1-1 TRBV15 TGTGCCACCAGCAGCACTCCGGACACAGGAAAGGCTTTCTTT CATSSTPDTGKAFF
TRBD1 . TRBJ2-7 TRBV11-2 TGTGCCAGCAGCTCCTACAGGGGCGCCTACGAGCAGTACTTC CASSSYRGAYEQYF
. . TRBJ1-4 TRBV11-1 TGTGCCAGCAGCCGAATACCGGGTCTTGAAAAACTGTTTTTT CASSRIPGLEKLFF
TRBD2 . TRBJ2-1 TRBV6-1 TGTGCCAGCAGTGAAGCGTACTTGACTAGCGGGATTTACAATGAGCAGTTCTTC CASSEAYLTSGIYNEQFF
TRBD2 . TRBJ2-5 TRBV4-1 TGCGCCAGCAGCCTTGGGACTAGCGGGGGCCAAGAGACCCAGTACTTC CASSLGTSGGQETQYF
. once TRBJ1-1 TRBV7-9 TGTGCCAGCAGCTTAGGGGCAGGGGACGCCACTGAAGCTTTCTTT CASSLGAGDATEAFF
. . TRBJ1-2 TRBV4-1 TGCGCCAGCAGCCAAGATCTTTACCAGGTCTATGGCTACACCTTC CASSQDLYQVYGYTF
TRBD1 . TRBJ1-2 TRBV9 TGTGCCAGCAGCGTAGAAAACAGGGGGTCTGGCTACACCTTC CASSVENRGSGYTF
TRBD1 . TRBJ2-2 TRBV19 TGTGCCAGTGTTGGGGGTAGGGGGCGCGCCACCGGGGAGCTGTTTTTT CASVGGRGRATGELFF
. few TRBJ2-7 TRBV12-5 TGTGCTAGTGGTTTAGGAGGGGGCCCTTCCGAGCAGTACTTC CASGLGGGPSEQYF
. . TRBJ2-2 TRBV11-2 TGTGCCAGCAGCTTAGGTGGTCCAGGGAACACCGGGGAGCTGTTTTTT CASSLGGPGNTGELFF
TRBD1 . TRBJ1-6 TRBV2 TGTGCCAGCAGTGAAGAGGGGGCTGGGAATTCACCCCTCCACTTT CASSEEGAGNSPLHF
. . TRBJ1-4 TRBV4-2 TGTGCCAGCAGCCAAGATAGGAGGGAAAAACTGTTTTTT CASSQDRREKLFF
TRBD1 . TRBJ2-3 TRBV18 TGTGCCAGCTCACGGGACAGGGGGAACACAGATACGCAGTATTTT CASSRDRGNTDTQYF
. few TRBJ1-4 TRBV11-3 TGTGCCAGCAGCTTAGACAGGGTCTCTGGAGAAAAACTGTTTTTT CASSLDRVSGEKLFF
TRBD1 . TRBJ1-2 TRBV5-8 TGTGCCAGCAGCTCCGGACAGGGGGCAACCTACTACACCTTC CASSSGQGATYYTF
TRBD2 . TRBJ2-3 TRBV5-1 TGCGCCAGCAGCCCCGGGCGCGGGGGTCCAGATACGCAGTATTTT CASSPGRGGPDTQYF
TRBD1 . TRBJ1-1 TRBV15 TGTGCCACCAGCGGTAGGGTGGGACAGGGGGCTACTGAAGCTTTCTTT CATSGRVGQGATEAFF
. few TRBJ1-5 TRBV6-6 TGTGCCAGCAGCCTCGGGGGAACGAGCAATCAGCCCCAGCATTTT CASSLGGTSNQPQHF
TRBD1 . TRBJ1-1 TRBV4-1 TGCGCCAGCAGCCACCCCGACAGGGTAGGAACTGAAGCTTTCTTT CASSHPDRVGTEAFF
. . TRBJ2-2 TRBV7-3 TGTGCCAGCAGCTTTCAGCCCCGGGGGAACACCGGGGAGCTGTTTTTT CASSFQPRGNTGELFF